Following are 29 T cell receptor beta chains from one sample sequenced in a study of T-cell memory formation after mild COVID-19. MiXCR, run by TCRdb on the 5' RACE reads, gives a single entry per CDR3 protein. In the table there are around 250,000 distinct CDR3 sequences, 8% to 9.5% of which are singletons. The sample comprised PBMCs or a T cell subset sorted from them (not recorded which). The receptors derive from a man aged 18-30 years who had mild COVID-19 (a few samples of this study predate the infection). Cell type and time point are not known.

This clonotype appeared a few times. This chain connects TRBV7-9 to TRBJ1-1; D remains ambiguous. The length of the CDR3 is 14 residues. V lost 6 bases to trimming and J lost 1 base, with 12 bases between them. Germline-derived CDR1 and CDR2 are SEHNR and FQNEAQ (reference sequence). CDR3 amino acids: CASRAHRQNTEAFF. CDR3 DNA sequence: TGTGCCAGCAGGGCCCACCGGCAGAACACTGAAGCTTTCTTT.

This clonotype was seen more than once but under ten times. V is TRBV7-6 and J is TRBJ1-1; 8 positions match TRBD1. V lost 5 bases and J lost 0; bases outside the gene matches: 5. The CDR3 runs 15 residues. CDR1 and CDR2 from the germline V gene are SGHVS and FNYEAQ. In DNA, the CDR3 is TGTGCCAGCAGCGCGGACAGGGCGGTGAACACTGAAGCTTTCTTT. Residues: CASSADRAVNTEAFF.

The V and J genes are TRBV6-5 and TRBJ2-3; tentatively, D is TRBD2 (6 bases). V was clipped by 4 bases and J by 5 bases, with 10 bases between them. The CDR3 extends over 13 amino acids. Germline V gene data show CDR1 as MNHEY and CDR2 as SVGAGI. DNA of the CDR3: TGTGCCAGCAGTTGGGACGGGGGAGATACGCAGTATTTT. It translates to CASSWDGGDTQYF.

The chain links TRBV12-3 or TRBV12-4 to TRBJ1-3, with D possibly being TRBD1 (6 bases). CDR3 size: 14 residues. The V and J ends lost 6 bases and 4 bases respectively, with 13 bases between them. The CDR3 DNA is TGTGCCAGCAGCAATACAGGGTTGGGAAACACCATATATTTT. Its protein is CASSNTGLGNTIYF.

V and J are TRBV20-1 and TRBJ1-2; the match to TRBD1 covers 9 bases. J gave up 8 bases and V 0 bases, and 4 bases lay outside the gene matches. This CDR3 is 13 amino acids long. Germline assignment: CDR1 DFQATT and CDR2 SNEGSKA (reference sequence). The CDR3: CSARDGTGMGYTF. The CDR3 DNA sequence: TGCAGTGCTAGAGATGGGACAGGGATGGGCTACACCTTC.

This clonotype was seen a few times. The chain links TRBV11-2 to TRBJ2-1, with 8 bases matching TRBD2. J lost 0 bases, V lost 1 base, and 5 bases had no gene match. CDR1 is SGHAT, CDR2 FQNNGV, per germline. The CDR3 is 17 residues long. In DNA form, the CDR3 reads TGTGCCAGCAGCTTAGGGGTAGCGGGGTACTCCTACAATGAGCAGTTCTTC. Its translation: CASSLGVAGYSYNEQFF.

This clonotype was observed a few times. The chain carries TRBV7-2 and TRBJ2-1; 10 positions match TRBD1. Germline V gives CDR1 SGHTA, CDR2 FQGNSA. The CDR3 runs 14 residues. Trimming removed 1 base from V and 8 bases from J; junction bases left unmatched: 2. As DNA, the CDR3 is TGTGCCAGCAGCTTAGGGGACAGGGGATATGAGCAGTTCTTC. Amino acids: CASSLGDRGYEQFF.

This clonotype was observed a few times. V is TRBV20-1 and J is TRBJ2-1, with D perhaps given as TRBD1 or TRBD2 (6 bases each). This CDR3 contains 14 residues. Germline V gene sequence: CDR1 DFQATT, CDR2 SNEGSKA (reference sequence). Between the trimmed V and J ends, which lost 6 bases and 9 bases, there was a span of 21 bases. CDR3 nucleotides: TGCAGTGCCTCCCTCGGGGGCGCAGGAAGTGAGCAGTTCTTC. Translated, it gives CSASLGGAGSEQFF.

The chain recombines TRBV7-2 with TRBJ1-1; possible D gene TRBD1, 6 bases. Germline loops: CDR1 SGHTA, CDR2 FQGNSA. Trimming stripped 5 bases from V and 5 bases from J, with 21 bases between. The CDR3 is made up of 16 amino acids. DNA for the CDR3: TGTGCCAGCAGCCCAAATCCACGGGGAGGGGGGACTGAAGCTTTCTTT. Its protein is CASSPNPRGGGTEAFF.

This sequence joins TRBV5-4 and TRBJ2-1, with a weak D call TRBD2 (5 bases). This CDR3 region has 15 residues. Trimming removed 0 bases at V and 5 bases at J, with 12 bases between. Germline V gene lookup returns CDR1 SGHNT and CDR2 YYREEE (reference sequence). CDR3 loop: CASSLVLGLHNEQFF. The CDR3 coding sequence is TGTGCCAGCAGCTTGGTACTAGGGTTACACAATGAGCAGTTCTTC. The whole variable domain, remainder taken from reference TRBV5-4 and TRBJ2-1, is ETGVTQSPTHLIKTRGQQVTLRCSSQSGHNTVSWYQQALGQGPQFIFQYYREEENGRGNFPPRFSGLQFPNYSSELNVNALELDDSALYLCASSLVLGLHNEQFFGPGTRLTVL.

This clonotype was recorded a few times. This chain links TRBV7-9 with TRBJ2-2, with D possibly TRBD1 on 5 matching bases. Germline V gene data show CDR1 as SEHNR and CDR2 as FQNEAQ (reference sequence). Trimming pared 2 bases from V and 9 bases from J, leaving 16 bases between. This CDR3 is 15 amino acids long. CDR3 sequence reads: CASSLLGLAHRELFF. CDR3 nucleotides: TGTGCCAGCAGCTTATTGGGGCTGGCGCACCGGGAGCTGTTTTTT. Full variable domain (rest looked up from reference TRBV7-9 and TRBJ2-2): DTGVSQNPRHKITKRGQNVTFRCDPISEHNRLYWYRQTLGQGPEFLTYFQNEAQLEKSRLLSDRFSAERPKGSFSTLEIQRTEQGDSAMYLCASSLLGLAHRELFFGEGSRLTVL.

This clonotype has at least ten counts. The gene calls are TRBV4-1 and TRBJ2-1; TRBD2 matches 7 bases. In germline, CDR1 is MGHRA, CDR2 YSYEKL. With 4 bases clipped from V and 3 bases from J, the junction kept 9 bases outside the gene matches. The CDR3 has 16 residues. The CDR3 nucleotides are TGCGCCAGCAGCCCCCACCAATCGGGAGGCTACAATGAGCAGTTCTTC. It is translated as CASSPHQSGGYNEQFF.

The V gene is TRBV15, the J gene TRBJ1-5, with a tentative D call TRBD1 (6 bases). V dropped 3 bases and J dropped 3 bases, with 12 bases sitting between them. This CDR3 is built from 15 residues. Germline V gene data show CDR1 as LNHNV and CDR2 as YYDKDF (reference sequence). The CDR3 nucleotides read TGTGCCACCAGCAGGGGAGGACAGTTCAATCAGCCCCAGCATTTT. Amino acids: CATSRGGQFNQPQHF. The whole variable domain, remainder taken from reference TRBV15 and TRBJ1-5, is DAMVIQNPRYQVTQFGKPVTLSCSQTLNHNVMYWYQQKSSQAPKLLFHYYDKDFNNEADTPDNFQSRRPNTSFCFLDIRSPGLGDTAMYLCATSRGGQFNQPQHFGDGTRLSIL.

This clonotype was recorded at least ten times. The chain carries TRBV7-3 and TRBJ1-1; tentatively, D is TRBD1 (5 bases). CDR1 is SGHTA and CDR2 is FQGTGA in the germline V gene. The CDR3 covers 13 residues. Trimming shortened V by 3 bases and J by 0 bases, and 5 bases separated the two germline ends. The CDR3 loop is CASSLTVNTEAFF. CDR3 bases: TGTGCCAGCAGCTTGACAGTGAACACTGAAGCTTTCTTT. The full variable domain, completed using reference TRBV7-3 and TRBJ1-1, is GAGVSQTPSNKVTEKGKYVELRCDPISGHTALYWYRQSLGQGPEFLIYFQGTGAADDSGLPNDRFFAVRPEGSVSTLKIQRTERGDSAVYLCASSLTVNTEAFFGQGTRLTVV.

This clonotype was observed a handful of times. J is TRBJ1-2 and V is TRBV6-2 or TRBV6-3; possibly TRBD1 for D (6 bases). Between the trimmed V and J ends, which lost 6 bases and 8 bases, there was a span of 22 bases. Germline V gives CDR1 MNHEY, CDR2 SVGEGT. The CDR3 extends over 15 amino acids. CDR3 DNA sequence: TGTGCCAGCAGCCGACCACAGGGTTTTAGTCCGGGCTACACCTTC. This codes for CASSRPQGFSPGYTF.

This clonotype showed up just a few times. This CDR3 is CASSLVQGDTEAFF. Here the CDR3 DNA reads TGTGCCAGCAGCTTGGTGCAGGGGGACACTGAAGCTTTCTTT. The rearrangement links TRBV5-5 to TRBJ1-1, with 7 bases identical to TRBD1. Germline lookup yields CDR1 SGHKS and CDR2 YYEKEE (reference sequence). The CDR3 consists of 14 residues. V lost 0 bases to trimming and J lost 3 bases; unmatched junction nucleotides: 2.

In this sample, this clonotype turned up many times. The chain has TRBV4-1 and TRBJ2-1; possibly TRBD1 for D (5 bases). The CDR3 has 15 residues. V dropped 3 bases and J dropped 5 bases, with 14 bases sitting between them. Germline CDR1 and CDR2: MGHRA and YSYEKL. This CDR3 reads CASSHPLIRDNEQFF. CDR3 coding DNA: TGCGCCAGCAGCCACCCCTTAATCAGGGACAATGAGCAGTTCTTC.

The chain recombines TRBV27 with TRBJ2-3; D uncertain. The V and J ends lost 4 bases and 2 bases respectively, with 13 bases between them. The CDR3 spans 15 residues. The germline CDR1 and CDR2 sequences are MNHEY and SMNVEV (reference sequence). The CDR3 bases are TGTGCCAGCAGTTCCTCCTTTACCGCCACAGATACGCAGTATTTT. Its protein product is CASSSSFTATDTQYF.

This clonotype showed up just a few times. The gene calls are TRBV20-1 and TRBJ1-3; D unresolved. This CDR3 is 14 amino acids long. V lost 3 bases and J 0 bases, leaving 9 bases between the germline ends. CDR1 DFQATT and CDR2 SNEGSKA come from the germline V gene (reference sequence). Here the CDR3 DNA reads TGCAGTGCTAGTGAGGCAGGCTCTGGAAACACCATATATTTT. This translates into CSASEAGSGNTIYF.

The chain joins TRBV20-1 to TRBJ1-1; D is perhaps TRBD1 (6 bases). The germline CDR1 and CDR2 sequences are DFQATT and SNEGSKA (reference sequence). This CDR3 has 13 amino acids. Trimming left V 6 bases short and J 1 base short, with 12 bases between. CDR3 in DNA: TGCAGTGCCCCCCGCAGGGGGAACACTGAAGCTTTCTTT. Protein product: CSAPRRGNTEAFF.

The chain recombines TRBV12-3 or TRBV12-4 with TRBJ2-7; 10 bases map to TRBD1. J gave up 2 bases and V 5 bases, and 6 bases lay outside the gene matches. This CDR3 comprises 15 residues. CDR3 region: CASSQDRGQTYEQYF. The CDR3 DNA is TGTGCCAGCAGTCAAGACAGGGGGCAGACCTACGAGCAGTACTTC.

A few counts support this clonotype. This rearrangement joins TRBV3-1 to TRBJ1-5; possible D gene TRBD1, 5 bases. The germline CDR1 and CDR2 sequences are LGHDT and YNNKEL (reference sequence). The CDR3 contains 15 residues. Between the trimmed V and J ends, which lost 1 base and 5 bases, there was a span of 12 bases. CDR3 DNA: TGTGCCAGCAGCCAAGCTGGGGGAGTCTATCAGCCCCAGCATTTT. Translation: CASSQAGGVYQPQHF. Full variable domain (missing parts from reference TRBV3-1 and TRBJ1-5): DTAVSQTPKYLVTQMGNDKSIKCEQNLGHDTMYWYKQDSKKFLKIMFSYNNKELIINETVPNRFSPKSPDKAHLNLHINSLELGDSAVYFCASSQAGGVYQPQHFGDGTRLSIL.

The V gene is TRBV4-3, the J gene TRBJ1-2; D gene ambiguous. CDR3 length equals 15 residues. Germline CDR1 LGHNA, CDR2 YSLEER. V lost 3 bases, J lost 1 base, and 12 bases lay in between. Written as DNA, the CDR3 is TGCGCCAGCAGCCAGGCGATCCGTGGTAACTATGGCTACACCTTC. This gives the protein CASSQAIRGNYGYTF.

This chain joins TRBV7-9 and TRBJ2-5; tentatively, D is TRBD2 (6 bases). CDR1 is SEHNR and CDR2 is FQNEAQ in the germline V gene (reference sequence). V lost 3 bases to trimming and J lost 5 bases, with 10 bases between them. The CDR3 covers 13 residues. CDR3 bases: TGTGCCAGCAGCTTCTCCCGGGGGGAGACCCAGTACTTC. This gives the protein CASSFSRGETQYF.

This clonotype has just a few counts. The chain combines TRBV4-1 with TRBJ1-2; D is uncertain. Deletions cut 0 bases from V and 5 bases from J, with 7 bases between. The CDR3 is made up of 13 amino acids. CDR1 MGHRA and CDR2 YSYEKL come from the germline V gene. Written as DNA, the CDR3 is TGCGCCAGCAGCCAAGATCCCGCATATGGCTACACCTTC. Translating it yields CASSQDPAYGYTF.

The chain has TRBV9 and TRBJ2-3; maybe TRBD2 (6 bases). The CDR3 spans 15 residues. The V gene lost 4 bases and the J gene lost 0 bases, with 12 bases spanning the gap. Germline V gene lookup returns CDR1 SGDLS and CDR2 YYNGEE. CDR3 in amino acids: CASSRPGGSTDTQYF. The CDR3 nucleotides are TGTGCCAGCAGCCGGCCCGGGGGTAGCACAGATACGCAGTATTTT.

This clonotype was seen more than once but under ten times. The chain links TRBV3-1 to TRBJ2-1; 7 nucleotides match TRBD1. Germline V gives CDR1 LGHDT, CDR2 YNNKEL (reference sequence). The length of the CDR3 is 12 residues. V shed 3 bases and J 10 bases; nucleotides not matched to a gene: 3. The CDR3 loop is CASSQLGQEQFF. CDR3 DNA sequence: TGTGCCAGCAGCCAGTTGGGACAGGAGCAGTTCTTC.

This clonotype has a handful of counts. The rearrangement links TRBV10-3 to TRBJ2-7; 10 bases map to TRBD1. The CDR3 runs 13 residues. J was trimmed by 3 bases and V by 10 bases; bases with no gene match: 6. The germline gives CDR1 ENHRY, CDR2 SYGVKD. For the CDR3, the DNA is TGTGCCACCGCGGGACAGGGGAGCTACGAGCAGTACGTC. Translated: CATAGQGSYEQYV.

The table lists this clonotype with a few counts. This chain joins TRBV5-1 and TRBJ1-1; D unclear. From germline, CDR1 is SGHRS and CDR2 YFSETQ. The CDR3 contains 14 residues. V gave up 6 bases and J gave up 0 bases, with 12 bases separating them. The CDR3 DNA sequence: TGCGCCAGCAACCTACTGAACTTGAACACTGAAGCTTTCTTT. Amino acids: CASNLLNLNTEAFF. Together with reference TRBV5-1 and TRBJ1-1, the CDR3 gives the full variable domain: KAGVTQTPRYLIKTRGQQVTLSCSPISGHRSVSWYQQTPGQGLQFLFEYFSETQRNKGNFPGRFSGRQFSNSRSEMNVSTLELGDSALYLCASNLLNLNTEAFFGQGTRLTVV.